The text below deals with one T cell receptor (beta chain). This specimen belongs to a study of control samples from healthy donors and cancer patients. Repertoires were generated with immunoSEQ multiplex PCR, while TCRdb's copy carries only in-frame clones and drops some. The sample includes 120,000 to 150,000 clones, roughly nine tenths of them seen just once. Looked up from germline, CDR1 is KGHSH and CDR2 is LQKENI. V shed 0 bases and J shed 0 bases, with 12 bases lying between them. CDR3 length: 18 residues. Sequenced sample: blood. This sequence originates from a woman in her twenties or thirties in good health. J is TRBJ2-6 and V is TRBV18, with D perhaps TRBD2 (6 bases). The CDR3 nucleotides read TGTGCCAGCTCACCACCGGTGGGCGGGGCCTCTGGGGCCAACGTCCTGACTTTC. Translation gives CASSPPVGGASGANVLTF.